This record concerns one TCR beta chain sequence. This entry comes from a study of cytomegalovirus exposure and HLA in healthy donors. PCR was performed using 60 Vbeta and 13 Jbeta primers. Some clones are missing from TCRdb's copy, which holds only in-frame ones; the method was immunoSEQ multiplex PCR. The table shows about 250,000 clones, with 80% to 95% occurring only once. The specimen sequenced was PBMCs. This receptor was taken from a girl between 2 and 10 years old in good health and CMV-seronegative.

CDR3 in amino acids: CASSYSSGGYGEQYF. CDR3 bases: TGTGCCAGCAGTTACTCTTCCGGAGGGTATGGCGAGCAGTACTTC. J is TRBJ2-7 and V is TRBV6-5; a weak D match, TRBD2 (6 bases). Germline V lookup: CDR1 MNHEY, CDR2 SVGAGI. The CDR3 runs 15 residues. Trimming cost V 0 bases and J 6 bases, with 15 bases left between them.